The clone carrying this TCR beta chain is medium-sized in the sample. Its antigen is not known. Quantitative 5'-RACE with molecular barcodes produced the TCR beta libraries. MiXCR, applied by TCRdb to the 5' RACE reads, yields one record per CDR3 protein. The repertoire holds approximately 45,000 distinct CDR3 sequences, roughly 9.6% seen once, with 1.4% in the top ten. The sample is drawn from a study of CD8 T cells in ankylosing spondylitis. Overall study results and limits: A CD8+ phenotype characterized the disease-linked clones, which were relatively rare in peripheral blood.

The CDR3 runs to 12 residues. The germline V gene encodes CDR1 SQVTM and CDR2 ANQGSEA. Between the trimmed V and J ends, which lost 6 bases and 2 bases, there was a span of 10 bases. The sequence came from a male donor with ankylosing spondylitis or in good health (not recorded which). The sample consisted of blood, either unsorted or a sorted T cell fraction (not recorded which). The V call is TRBV29-1, the J call TRBJ2-5; no firm D call. Written as DNA, the CDR3 is TGCAGCGTCTCTGGTACTCAAGAGACCCAGTACTTC. Translated: CSVSGTQETQYF.